This TCR beta chain was captured by sequencing in a study of blood T cell repertoires in COVID-19. On the study more broadly: Specimens from acute and convalescent COVID-19 originated in the United States, Italy and Spain. In each case, the material was cDNA or gDNA derived from T cells, B-cell-depleted T cells, or PBMCs.

Trimming removed 3 bases from V and 8 bases from J; junction bases left unmatched: 7. The germline V gene encodes CDR1 MNHNS and CDR2 SASEGT. The length of the CDR3 is 16 residues. As originally analysed: Nucleated cell number was recorded as an estimate derived from reference gene primer amplification. Profiling relied on immunoSEQ multiplex PCR, and the TCRdb table lists in-frame clones only, not all of them. V and J calls plus clone size are reproduced from that table; the DNA served to infer D and trimming. The sample lists around 300,000 clones, roughly 87% occurring once. This clone was seen once.

The V and J genes are TRBV6-1 and TRBJ1-6, with 10 bases that match TRBD1. The receptor comes from a man between 18 and 29 years old with active or convalescent COVID-19. What was sequenced was peripheral blood. The DNA of the CDR3 is TGTGCCAGCAGTGAGAGACAGGGGGCTTGGGATTCACCCCTCCACTTT. It codes for CASSERQGAWDSPLHF.